This T cell receptor beta chain stems from a study of siplizumab effects on memory and regulatory T cells (dated by TCRdb to between 2017 and 2020). Context from the whole study: The study examined how the anti-CD2 antibody siplizumab affects alloreactive T-cell subsets in allogeneic mixed lymphocyte reactions built from human PBMCs.

Comments on this clone: The target of this receptor is not known. No per-base quality is available; no much larger clone lies one base away.

The study at large found these results: For roughly 80-95% of proliferating CD4+ or CD8+ clones, no naive or memory phenotype could be assigned. Because sequences at frequencies below about 10^-5 were poorly captured, only a minor fraction of alloreactive clones could be mapped back to unstimulated subsets. The cumulative frequency of alloreactive sequences traceable to unstimulated CD4+ memory T cells was significantly reduced by siplizumab. Among mappable alloreactive CD4+ clones, an average Treg-derived fraction of roughly 69% was observed with siplizumab, compared with 25% to 30% in control reactions. Whether proliferating Tregs from siplizumab cultures were suppressive was not functionally confirmed. Unstimulated naive T cells appeared more diverse than memory T cells, and naive cells seemed to contribute substantially to the alloresponse.

V trim: 1 base; J trim: 4 bases; unmatched bases: 5. CDR1 and CDR2, looked up from the germline V gene, are SGHVS and FQNEAQ. The CDR3 sequence holds 15 residues, the cysteine and phenylalanine included. This entry keeps only the CDR3 DNA: 45 bases, framed from base 1. Preparation of the library involved the immunoSEQ multiplex PCR assay. The deep sequencing platform assayed 80,000 to 100,000 TCR templates per sample. Genomic DNA extracted from sorted T cells was used for TCRbeta CDR3 sequencing. From the authors' description of their analysis: The R programming language was used for the clonal analysis of the TCRbeta CDR3 data. Comparing unstimulated samples against CFSE-low samples taken after the reaction was how alloreactive CD4+ and CD8+ clones were defined. Alloreactive CD4+ clones were assigned to regulatory or non-regulatory origin by matching sequences to sorted unstimulated Treg and non-Treg repertoires. TCRdb carries this immuneACCESS record with in-frame sequences only. Its versions omit some clonotypes, under half of them owing to an unresolved V gene in the studies checked, with the rest unexplained. V, J and clone size were drawn from that table, and D and trimming were deduced from the DNA. Within this sample are approximately 46,000 clones, with 93% of them counted one time only. The top ten clones comprise more than 15% of the sample.

TCRbeta CDR3 sequencing was performed on sorted unstimulated T cells and on proliferating T cells recovered from mixed lymphocyte reactions. Fresh whole blood from nine to eleven HLA-typed healthy donors was used to isolate PBMCs. The origin of this receptor is a human donor in good health. The sequencing sample was made of CD8+ T cells sorted from blood. The sequence links TRBV7-8 to TRBJ2-7; 9 bases in between match TRBD2. The CDR3 has the sequence CASSLVAGGRYEQYF. The bases are TGTGCCAGCAGCTTAGTTGCGGGAGGGAGGTACGAGCAGTACTTC. Extended through the reference TRBV7-8 and TRBJ2-7 proteins, this CDR3 yields the full variable domain: GAGVSQSPRYKVAKRGQDVALRCDPISGHVSLFWYQQALGQGPEFLTYFQNEAQLDKSGLPSDRFFAERPEGSVSTLKIQRTQQEDSAVYLCASSLVAGGRYEQYFGPGTRLTVT.